A single sample is the source of the 12 T cell receptor beta chains below, sequenced in a study of cytomegalovirus exposure and HLA in healthy donors. PCR used 60 Vbeta primers and 13 Jbeta primers. Produced via immunoSEQ multiplex PCR; TCRdb's table is partial and in-frame only. The sample records roughly 92,000 clones, around 80% being singletons. The sequenced material came from PBMCs. These receptors were obtained from a man over 45 in good health and CMV-seropositive.

The chain couples TRBV10-3 to TRBJ2-5, with no clear D. Germline V CDR1 and CDR2: ENHRY, SYGVKD. CDR3 length: 14 amino acids. Trimming took off 4 bases at V and 5 bases at J, with 14 bases between the two ends. CDR3 region: CAISGSVRLETQYF. Here the CDR3 DNA reads TGTGCCATCAGTGGGTCTGTCAGGTTGGAGACCCAGTACTTC.

The gene calls are TRBV5-1 and TRBJ2-3; D uncertain. Germline lookup yields CDR1 SGHRS and CDR2 YFSETQ. The V end lost 7 bases, the J end lost 4 bases, and 22 bases lay between the germline ends. CDR3 size: 16 residues. CDR3 nucleotides: TGCGCCAGCTCTCCACCTGCGTTGGTGAGTGCAGATACGCAGTATTTT. It translates to CASSPPALVSADTQYF.

V gene TRBV6-6 combines with J gene TRBJ1-6; 8 bases align to TRBD1. Germline values: CDR1 MNHNY, CDR2 SVGAGI (reference sequence). Trimming took 8 bases from V and 9 from J; bases not matched to a gene: 6. CDR3 length equals 13 residues. The CDR3 loop is CASGIDRGSPLHF. The CDR3 DNA is TGTGCCAGCGGGATTGACAGGGGTTCACCCCTCCACTTT.

This clone has only one observation. The chain employs TRBV6-5 and TRBJ2-7, with 9 bases aligning to TRBD2. There are 14 residues in the CDR3. CDR1 and CDR2 from the germline V gene are MNHEY and SVGAGI. The V segment lost 6 bases and the J segment 5 bases; nucleotides outside the gene matches: 8. The CDR3 sequence is CASSTGREGHEQYF. As DNA, the CDR3 is TGTGCCAGCAGCACCGGGCGGGAGGGCCACGAGCAGTACTTC.

The chain has TRBV7-2 and TRBJ2-3; 9 nucleotides match TRBD2. The CDR3 length is 14 residues. V shed 3 bases, J shed 5 bases, and the junction held 3 bases outside the gene matches. CDR1 is SGHTA and CDR2 is FQGNSA in the germline V gene. The CDR3 DNA sequence: TGTGCCAGCAGCTTTAGCGGGAGCGGAGATACGCAGTATTTT. It is translated as CASSFSGSGDTQYF.

The V gene is TRBV2, the J gene TRBJ2-2, with 11 bases fitting TRBD1. Unmatched junction bases numbered 2, after V lost 6 bases and J lost 14 bases. CDR3 length: 11 amino acids. In germline, CDR1 is SNHLY, CDR2 FYNNEI. The CDR3 sequence is CASRGTGGLFF. The DNA for the CDR3 is TGTGCCAGCAGGGGGACAGGGGGACTGTTTTTT.

Details on this clone: Other DNA sequences from this sample encode an identical CDR3 as well. The rearrangement uses TRBV19 and TRBJ1-5, with D possibly TRBD1 on 5 matching bases. V lost 2 bases and J lost 0, with 14 bases in between. This CDR3 is built from 17 residues. CDR1 is LNHDA, CDR2 SQIVND, per germline (reference sequence). CDR3 DNA sequence: TGTGCCAGTAGTATAAAGGCCGGGGGTTATAGCAATCAGCCCCAGCATTTT. This encodes CASSIKAGGYSNQPQHF.

This clone was observed once. The chain joins TRBV6-1 to TRBJ2-7; 11 bases are a match to TRBD1. Germline V gene lookup returns CDR1 MNHNS and CDR2 SASEGT. The ends lost 11 bases at V and 5 bases at J; junction bases unmatched: 11. The length of the CDR3 is 14 residues. The CDR3 sequence is CAATLGTGGNEQYF. CDR3 nucleotide sequence: TGTGCCGCAACCCTTGGGACAGGGGGAAACGAGCAGTACTTC.

The rearrangement links TRBV25-1 to TRBJ2-1; D perhaps matches TRBD2 (6 bases). The V and J ends lost 1 base and 8 bases respectively, with 15 bases between them. This CDR3 comprises 15 residues. Germline CDR1 is MGHDK and CDR2 is SYGVNS. The CDR3 sequence: CASSESRGWGDEQFF. The DNA for the CDR3 is TGTGCCAGCAGTGAATCTCGGGGGTGGGGCGATGAGCAGTTCTTC.

J is TRBJ2-7 and V is TRBV19, with 8 bases matching TRBD1. V lost 8 bases, J lost 1 base, and 13 bases stayed unmatched. The CDR3 loop spans 16 amino acids. Per germline, CDR1 LNHDA and CDR2 SQIVND (reference sequence). The CDR3 here is CASSKGPGQASYEQYF. Here the CDR3 DNA reads TGTGCCAGTTCGAAGGGACCGGGACAGGCGTCCTACGAGCAGTACTTC.

The gene calls are TRBV9 and TRBJ2-5; 7 nucleotides align to TRBD1. This CDR3 contains 15 residues. The V gene end was trimmed by 0 bases and the J gene end by 0 bases; junction bases not matched to a gene: 2. CDR1 and CDR2 (germline): SGDLS, YYNGEE. CDR3 sequence: CASSVGTGYQETQYF. The DNA of the CDR3 is TGTGCCAGCAGCGTAGGGACAGGCTACCAAGAGACCCAGTACTTC.

As concerns this clone: Since no conserved phenylalanine or tryptophan closes the CDR3, a read error is the likely cause. The rearrangement uses TRBV5-1 and TRBJ2-3; D not certain. Trimming removed 0 bases from V and 1 base from J, with 12 bases in between. This CDR3 has 16 amino acids. CDR1 and CDR2 (germline): SGHRS, YFSETQ. The DNA of the CDR3 is TGCGCCAGCAGCTTGGATGGAAAGAGCGGCACAGATACGCAGTATCTT. The encoded protein is CASSLDGKSGTDTQYL.